A single sample gave rise to the 15 T cell receptor beta chains below, sequenced in a study of long-term antiretroviral therapy in people with HIV. Version v3.0 of the immunoSEQ assay was performed at survey level. The repertoire was sequenced with immunoSEQ multiplex PCR; TCRdb's copy has only in-frame clones and lacks some. The sample consists of about 30,000 clones, 85% to 95% of them appearing once. The sample consisted of unsorted PBMCs, taken 5.3 years after starting antiretroviral therapy. The receptors here all came from a man aged 45 to 65 with HIV.

The gene calls are TRBV5-6 and TRBJ2-7; the match to TRBD2 covers 13 bases. CDR1 and CDR2 from the germline V gene are SGHDT and YYEEEE. V was pared by 5 bases and J by 7 bases, with 6 bases of the junction left unmatched. The CDR3 covers 14 residues. For the CDR3, the DNA is TGTGCCAGCAGTTATGGACTAGCGGGGGCTGAGCAGTACTTC. Translating it yields CASSYGLAGAEQYF.

The chain recombines TRBV10-2 with TRBJ2-7; 16 bases align to TRBD2. With 4 bases clipped from V and 2 bases from J, the junction kept 2 bases outside the gene matches. Germline V gene data show CDR1 as WSHSY and CDR2 as SAAADI. The CDR3 loop spans 16 amino acids. CDR3 sequence reads: CASSAGTSGGAYEQYF. In DNA, the CDR3 is TGCGCCAGCAGTGCGGGGACTAGCGGGGGGGCCTACGAGCAGTACTTC.

V usage is TRBV19 and J usage is TRBJ2-1, with D possibly TRBD2 on 7 matching bases. V was clipped by 6 bases and J by 7 bases, with 13 bases between them. Germline V gene lookup returns CDR1 LNHDA and CDR2 SQIVND (reference sequence). The CDR3 runs 13 residues. CDR3 nucleotides: TGTGCCAGTAGAGGGGGAGGGAAGAATGAGCAGTTCTTC. This translates into CASRGGGKNEQFF. Full variable domain (missing parts from reference TRBV19 and TRBJ2-1): DGGITQSPKYLFRKEGQNVTLSCEQNLNHDAMYWYRQDPGQGLRLIYYSQIVNDFQKGDIAEGYSVSREKKESFPLTVTSAQKNPTAFYLCASRGGGKNEQFFGPGTRLTVL.

The genes are TRBV27 and TRBJ2-1, with D possibly being TRBD2 (5 bases). From germline, CDR1 is MNHEY and CDR2 SMNVEV (reference sequence). This CDR3 is built from 15 residues. The ends were cut back, 7 bases at V and 2 bases at J, with 15 bases in the middle. The CDR3 is CASIPDRDTYNEQFF. CDR3 sequence (DNA): TGTGCCAGCATCCCTGATCGGGATACCTACAATGAGCAGTTCTTC.

The J gene is TRBJ1-1, the V gene TRBV5-1; D gene uncertain. Germline values: CDR1 SGHRS, CDR2 YFSETQ. This CDR3 has 14 residues. V was clipped by 0 bases and J by 0 bases, with 6 bases between them. The CDR3 nucleotides are TGCGCCAGCAGCTTGGGCAGCTTGAACACTGAAGCTTTCTTT. Translated, it gives CASSLGSLNTEAFF.

In regard to this clone: Additional DNA sequences in this sample encode the identical CDR3. V gene TRBV5-6 combines with J gene TRBJ1-2, with a weak D call TRBD1 (5 bases). V lost 1 base and J lost 7, with 11 bases in between. The CDR3 contains 13 residues. Germline loops: CDR1 SGHDT, CDR2 YYEEEE. The CDR3 DNA reads TGTGCCAGCAGCTTGCCCTCAGGGTCTGGCTACACCTTC. As protein: CASSLPSGSGYTF.

The rearrangement joins TRBV7-5 to TRBJ1-3. TRBV7-5 is a pseudogene. The CDR3 is 15 residues long. CDR3 coding DNA: TGTGCCAGAAGCCCACCGGGATCCTCTGGAAACACCATATATTTT. It encodes CARSPPGSSGNTIYF.

The gene calls are TRBV6-1 and TRBJ2-3; D may be TRBD1 (6 bases). Germline values: CDR1 MNHNS, CDR2 SASEGT. V was shortened by 5 bases and J by 6 bases, with 12 bases between the two germline ends. The length of the CDR3 is 13 residues. CDR3: CASSTQGYDTQYF. DNA for the CDR3: TGTGCCAGCAGTACCCAGGGGTACGATACGCAGTATTTT.

This chain connects TRBV27 to TRBJ2-7, with 8 bases lining up with TRBD2. Germline lookup yields CDR1 MNHEY and CDR2 SMNVEV (reference sequence). The J segment lost 7 bases and the V segment lost 6 bases, leaving 11 bases of the junction unmatched. The CDR3 extends over 14 amino acids. As DNA, the CDR3 is TGTGCCAGCAGACGACCGGGAGGGTCGGGAGAGCAGTACTTC. As protein: CASRRPGGSGEQYF.

The chain recombines TRBV14 with TRBJ1-2; perhaps TRBD1 as D (6 bases). Trimming left V 4 bases short and J 2 bases short, with 14 bases between. Germline assignment: CDR1 SGHDN and CDR2 FVKESK. There are 15 residues in the CDR3. CDR3 residues: CASSPLSTGNYGYTF. CDR3 DNA sequence: TGTGCCAGCAGCCCCTTATCGACAGGCAACTATGGCTACACCTTC.

This clone appeared a single time. V usage is TRBV5-1 and J usage is TRBJ1-3; tentative D call: TRBD1 (6 bases). V was pared by 0 bases and J by 0 bases, with 10 bases between. CDR3 length: 16 amino acids. From germline, CDR1 is SGHRS and CDR2 YFSETQ. In nucleotides, the CDR3 is TGCGCCAGCAGCTTGGGCGGACAGAACTCTGGAAACACCATATATTTT. Encoded protein: CASSLGGQNSGNTIYF.

The chain combines TRBV30 with TRBJ1-5, with a possible D match to TRBD1 (6 bases). CDR3 length: 17 residues. V lost 2 bases and J 0 bases, leaving 17 bases between the germline ends. Germline lookup yields CDR1 GTSNPN and CDR2 SVGIG (reference sequence). The CDR3 DNA follows: TGTGCCTGGAGTAAAGACAGGCGGGATTATAGCAATCAGCCCCAGCATTTT. This gives the protein CAWSKDRRDYSNQPQHF.

V usage is TRBV5-6 and J usage is TRBJ2-7; tentatively, D is TRBD1 (6 bases). This CDR3 is 15 amino acids long. Germline V CDR1 and CDR2: SGHDT, YYEEEE. With 0 bases removed from V and 0 bases from J, the gap between germline ends came to 10 bases. CDR3 sequence reads: CASSLGTVSSYEQYF. The CDR3 DNA sequence: TGTGCCAGCAGCTTGGGGACAGTTAGCTCCTACGAGCAGTACTTC.

This clone appeared a single time. The gene calls are TRBV9 and TRBJ1-1, with D possibly being TRBD1 (6 bases). Germline CDR1 reads SGDLS; CDR2 reads YYNGEE. CDR3 length: 15 amino acids. V was shortened by 4 bases and J by 1 base, with 14 bases between the two germline ends. The CDR3 nucleotides read TGTGCCAGCAGCCCGGTCGGGGGCCGGAACACTGAAGCTTTCTTT. It specifies CASSPVGGRNTEAFF.

This clone was detected only once. This rearrangement joins TRBV11-2 to TRBJ2-7, with TRBD1 matching over 8 bases. With 1 base clipped from V and 6 bases from J, the junction kept 11 bases outside the gene matches. Germline-derived CDR1 and CDR2 are SGHAT and FQNNGV. CDR3 size: 16 residues. CDR3 nucleotide sequence: TGTGCCAGCAGCTTAGTACGGTCCAGGGGGCCGGTCGAGCAGTACTTC. The encoded protein is CASSLVRSRGPVEQYF. The whole variable domain, remainder taken from reference TRBV11-2 and TRBJ2-7, is EAGVAQSPRYKIIEKRQSVAFWCNPISGHATLYWYQQILGQGPKLLIQFQNNGVVDDSQLPKDRFSAERLKGVDSTLKIQPAKLEDSAVYLCASSLVRSRGPVEQYFGPGTRLTVT.